This entry is about one T cell receptor beta chain. The antigen is undetermined. The CDR3 sequence is 15 residues long. Trimming shortened V by 5 bases and J by 7 bases, and 20 bases separated the two germline ends. CDR1 and CDR2 from the germline V gene are SGHRS and YFSETQ. These data are taken from a study of cytomegalovirus exposure and HLA in healthy donors. General observations from the study: Cytomegalovirus association was assigned to about 150 TCR beta chains. An analysis was carried out later, and it reportedly showed fewer N-insertions in an Asian-associated ancestry cluster than the roughly 670-donor mean.

The PCR used 60 Vbeta and 13 Jbeta primers. Sequencing used immunoSEQ multiplex PCR; TCRdb keeps in-frame clones, though not all of them. The sample holds about 140,000 clones, approximately 65% seen once. This clonotype was obtained from a woman aged 55-70 years in good health and CMV-seronegative. The sequenced sample consisted of PBMCs. This chain connects TRBV5-1 to TRBJ2-3; D gene unclear. CDR3 nucleotides: TGCGCCAGCAGTGATAGACGGCAGCCAGGAAATACGCAGTATTTT. This codes for CASSDRRQPGNTQYF.